This is a list of T cell receptor beta chains from one sample in a study of blood T cell repertoires in COVID-19. Only in-frame clones appear in the TCRdb table, and some are missing; sequencing was by immunoSEQ multiplex PCR. The sample has some 220,000 clones, around 84% seen once. Specimen: peripheral blood. Receptor source: a human donor in a cohort sampled during active COVID-19. Each CDR3 is given with its conserved first and last residue. The D gene is left open where the match is weak. A clone size is listed for some rows: how often the clone was seen (once, few, many), or a class if it is expanded.

V	J	D	size	CDR3	DNA
TRBV28	TRBJ2-5	-	few	CASSSGGSQETQYF	TGTGCCAGCAGTTCGGGGGGCAGCCAAGAGACCCAGTACTTC
TRBV6-5	TRBJ1-5	TRBD1	-	CASSPRQGLNQPQHF	TGTGCCAGCAGTCCCCGACAGGGTCTAAATCAGCCCCAGCATTTT
TRBV28	TRBJ2-5	-	-	CASSFSGWETQYF	TGTGCCAGCAGTTTCTCAGGGTGGGAGACCCAGTACTTC
TRBV13	TRBJ2-5	-	once	CASTDLQETQYF	TGTGCCAGCACGGACTTACAAGAGACCCAGTACTTC
TRBV19	TRBJ1-2	-	-	CASRGRGVNYGYTF	TGTGCCAGTAGAGGTCGGGGGGTAAACTATGGCTACACCTTC
TRBV7-2	TRBJ1-6	-	-	CASSLGGHQNSPLHF	TGTGCCAGCAGCTTAGGGGGACACCAAAATTCACCCCTCCACTTT
TRBV19	TRBJ1-1	-	-	CASSKVRNTEAFF	TGTGCCAGTAGTAAAGTGCGGAACACTGAAGCTTTCTTT
TRBV4-2	TRBJ1-6	-	few	CASSQDLGQTHSPLHF	TGTGCCAGCAGCCAAGATCTGGGGCAGACACATTCACCCCTCCACTTT
TRBV7-6	TRBJ1-6	TRBD1	-	CASSSDRAPFSPLHF	TGTGCCAGCAGCTCGGACAGGGCTCCGTTCTCACCCCTCCACTTT
TRBV6-1	TRBJ1-1	-	-	CASSESPGERAFF	TGTGCCAGCAGTGAGTCCCCTGGGGAGCGGGCTTTCTTT
TRBV15	TRBJ2-7	-	-	CATSRDYGHLYEQYF	TGTGCCACCAGCAGAGATTACGGACACCTATACGAGCAGTACTTC
TRBV5-1	TRBJ1-1	-	-	CASSSWSQRNTEAFF	TGCGCCAGCAGCTCCTGGAGCCAGAGGAACACTGAAGCTTTCTTT
TRBV3-1/TRBV3-2	TRBJ1-6	-	-	CASSQANRGRTPLHF	TGTGCCAGCAGCCAAGCGAATCGGGGTAGGACACCCCTCCACTTT
TRBV15	TRBJ2-5	-	-	CATSAPTRGETQYF	TGTGCCACCAGCGCTCCCACCCGCGGGGAGACCCAGTACTTC
TRBV15	TRBJ1-1	TRBD1	-	CATSTSGTGDTEAFF	TGTGCCACCAGCACTTCCGGGACAGGGGACACTGAAGCTTTCTTT
TRBV19	TRBJ1-1	TRBD1	-	CASNPGGGQGQNEAFF	TGTGCCAGTAACCCCGGGGGCGGACAGGGCCAGAACGAAGCTTTCTTT
TRBV5-1	TRBJ2-5	-	-	CASSLQGGQETQYF	TGCGCCAGCAGCTTGCAAGGGGGCCAAGAGACCCAGTACTTC
TRBV28	TRBJ1-1	-	-	CASSPPGHRNTEAFF	TGTGCCAGCAGTCCCCCGGGACATAGGAACACTGAAGCTTTCTTT
TRBV6-1	TRBJ2-5	-	-	CASSEQGSQFGETQYF	TGTGCCAGCAGTGAGCAGGGTTCCCAATTCGGAGAGACCCAGTACTTC
TRBV5-1	TRBJ2-3	TRBD2	-	CASSSLPGTSGSTDTQYF	TGCGCCAGCAGTTCTCTTCCCGGGACTAGCGGTAGCACAGATACGCAGTATTTT
TRBV3-1/TRBV3-2	TRBJ1-6	-	-	CASSQGSGDSPLHF	TGTGCCAGCAGCCAAGGATCGGGAGATTCACCCCTCCACTTT
TRBV5-1	TRBJ1-4	TRBD1	-	CASSPPDRGWDEKLFF	TGCGCCAGCAGCCCCCCTGACAGGGGGTGGGATGAAAAACTGTTTTTT
TRBV3-1/TRBV3-2	TRBJ2-7	-	-	CASSQLLAPGGEQYF	TGTGCCAGCAGCCAACTCCTGGCTCCAGGCGGGGAGCAGTACTTC